A selection of T cell receptor beta chains follows, all from one sample in a study of T cells after yellow fever vaccination. TCRdb processed the 5' RACE reads anew with MiXCR; each CDR3 protein has one entry. The profile shows 550,000 or so distinct CDR3 sequences, less than 20% of them singletons. The source was PBMCs, collected 15 days after the yellow fever booster vaccination. The receptors come from a man aged 25 to 40 who received the YFV17D yellow fever vaccine. Both conserved end residues are part of each CDR3. A D gene is named only where the DNA matches it firmly. Some rows have no size entry. The others give once, few or many, or a class for an expanded clone.

j_call clone_size d_call v_call cdr3_nt cdr3_aa
TRBJ2-2 NA NA TRBV12-3/TRBV12-4 TGTGCCAGCAGACTCGATGGGTCGAGCACCGGGGAGCTGTTTTTT CASRLDGSSTGELFF
TRBJ2-2 many TRBD2 TRBV6-1 TGTGCCAGCAGTGATGGGGGGGGAGCCGGGGAGCTGTTTTTT CASSDGGGAGELFF
TRBJ2-3 NA TRBD2 TRBV5-1 TGCGCCAGCAGCTTGGGTTCCAGCGGGAAAACGGATACGCAGTATTTT CASSLGSSGKTDTQYF
TRBJ2-1 few TRBD2 TRBV11-2 TGTGCCAGCAGCCCCGCGGGACTAGCCGCCTCCTACAATGAGCAGTTCTTC CASSPAGLAASYNEQFF
TRBJ2-7 many NA TRBV5-6 TGTGCCAGCAGCACCGGGCCCTACGAGCAGTACTTC CASSTGPYEQYF
TRBJ2-3 NA NA TRBV6-2/TRBV6-3 TGTGCCAGCACCGAACCCCCCACAGATACGCAGTATTTT CASTEPPTDTQYF
TRBJ2-2 NA NA TRBV5-1 TGCGCCACCACGGGTGCCGCGGACACCGGGGAGCTGTTTTTT CATTGAADTGELFF
TRBJ1-2 NA NA TRBV27 TGTGCCAGCAGTTTAGACAGCCGCTATGGCTACACCTTC CASSLDSRYGYTF
TRBJ1-2 NA NA TRBV7-2 TGTGCCAGCAGCTTAGTCGGGAACAACGGCTACACCTTC CASSLVGNNGYTF
TRBJ2-1 NA TRBD1 TRBV29-1 TGCAGCGTTGAGGGACAGTACTACAATGAGCAGTTCTTC CSVEGQYYNEQFF
TRBJ2-1 NA NA TRBV10-3 TGTGCCATCAGTGAGTCGCTGCGGGCCGACTCCTACAATGAGCAGTTCTTC CAISESLRADSYNEQFF
TRBJ2-2 NA NA TRBV6-1 TGTGCCAGCACCAAGTTTAGGGAGAACACCGGGGAGCTGTTTTTT CASTKFRENTGELFF
TRBJ2-7 many NA TRBV20-1 TGCAGTGCTAGTCAGGGCTACGAGCAGTACTTC CSASQGYEQYF
TRBJ2-7 NA NA TRBV18 TGTGCCAGCTCACCGCGTGCCCGCGGCGAGCAGTACTTC CASSPRARGEQYF
TRBJ2-5 NA NA TRBV10-3 TGTGCCATCAGAAGGGAGGCTTGGGAGACCCAGTACTTC CAIRREAWETQYF
TRBJ2-5 NA TRBD2 TRBV20-1 TGCAGTGCTAGAGTCCTTGGCGGGAGGGCCGTAGAGACCCAGTACTTC CSARVLGGRAVETQYF
TRBJ2-7 many TRBD1 TRBV7-8 TGTGCCAGCAGCCCGGGACAGGGGGCCACCTACGAGCAGTACTTC CASSPGQGATYEQYF
TRBJ2-5 few NA TRBV20-1 TGCAGTGCGGACATGAAGGCGACCCAGTACTTC CSADMKATQYF
TRBJ2-7 NA NA TRBV6-2/TRBV6-3 TGTGCCAGCAGTCTATCGGCGGGACAAAGCAACGAGCAGTACTTC CASSLSAGQSNEQYF
TRBJ2-7 few TRBD2 TRBV5-1 TGCGCCAGCACTCTAGCGGGGTCCTACGAGCAGTACTTC CASTLAGSYEQYF
TRBJ2-1 NA NA TRBV4-3 TGCGCCAGCAGCCAAGAGGGGCAGGGGGGCAATGAGCAGTTCTTC CASSQEGQGGNEQFF
TRBJ2-7 NA NA TRBV4-3 TGCGCCAGCAGCCAAAATCTAGCGCCCCAGGGGCAGTACTTC CASSQNLAPQGQYF
TRBJ2-2 NA NA TRBV7-2 TGTGTCAGCAGCTTAGGAGGCAAACACCGGGAGCTGTTTTTT CVSSLGGKHRELFF
TRBJ1-2 NA NA TRBV12-3/TRBV12-4 TGTGCCAGCAGTTTACGGGACGTCTATGGCTACACCTTC CASSLRDVYGYTF
TRBJ2-5 NA NA TRBV28 TGTGCCAGCAGTTCGGTGTGGGAGACCCAGTACTTC CASSSVWETQYF
TRBJ2-7 few TRBD2 TRBV20-1 TGCAGTGCTAAACCTAGCGGGAGTAGTTCCTACGAGCAGTACTTC CSAKPSGSSSYEQYF
TRBJ2-5 few TRBD1 TRBV12-3/TRBV12-4 TGTGCCAGCAGTTGGGGCCCAGGGGGAGAGACCCAGTACTTC CASSWGPGGETQYF
TRBJ1-3 NA NA TRBV18 TGTGCCAGCTCACGGGCAACTGGGGCCTCTGGAAACACCATATATTTT CASSRATGASGNTIYF
TRBJ2-1 few TRBD2 TRBV7-9 TGTGCCAGCAGTCCCGGACTAGCGGGAACTGGGCAGTTCTTC CASSPGLAGTGQFF
TRBJ2-3 once TRBD2 TRBV7-6 TGTGCCAGCACTCTGACTAGCGGGAGTGATACGCAGTATTTT CASTLTSGSDTQYF
TRBJ2-3 few TRBD1 TRBV6-4 TGTGCCAGCAGGGAGACAGGGGAAGATACGCAGTATTTT CASRETGEDTQYF
TRBJ2-7 NA NA TRBV24-1 TGTGCCACCAGTGACCGGTTGTCTACGTTGCAGTACTTC CATSDRLSTLQYF
TRBJ1-1 few NA TRBV7-2 TGTGCCAGCAGCCGAACCACTGAAGCTTTCTTT CASSRTTEAFF
TRBJ2-1 few NA TRBV7-2 TGTGCCAGCAGCCAAACTTACATGGATGAGCAGTTCTTC CASSQTYMDEQFF
TRBJ2-1 few TRBD2 TRBV12-3/TRBV12-4 TGTGCCAGCAGACTACTGACTAGCGGGATCTATGAGCAGTTCTTC CASRLLTSGIYEQFF
TRBJ1-4 few NA TRBV5-1 TGCGCCAGCAGCTTGTTGAGACGGTTAGAGAGTGAAAAACTGTTTTTT CASSLLRRLESEKLFF
TRBJ2-1 NA TRBD2 TRBV6-2/TRBV6-3 TGTGCCAGCAGTTACGCTAGCGGGAGGGCCCATGAGCAGTTCTTC CASSYASGRAHEQFF
TRBJ2-1 few NA TRBV29-1 TGCAGCGTTGTGGATGATGGAGGGTCCTACAATGAGCAGTTCTTC CSVVDDGGSYNEQFF
TRBJ2-5 NA TRBD1 TRBV15 TGTGCCACCAGCAGGGGACAGGGGAGGAAAGAGACCCAGTACTTC CATSRGQGRKETQYF
TRBJ1-5 once NA TRBV12-3/TRBV12-4 TGTGCCAGCAGCCGGACAAAGCATCAGCCCCAGCATTTT CASSRTKHQPQHF
TRBJ2-7 NA NA TRBV7-2 TGTGCCAGCAGCATAGAAGCCTACGAGCAGTACTTC CASSIEAYEQYF
TRBJ1-2 few NA TRBV15 TGTGCCACCAGCAGAGCGAATGAGGGGGGCTACACCTTC CATSRANEGGYTF
TRBJ2-3 few TRBD2 TRBV7-9 TGTGCCAGCAGCCCCCGGGGTAGCGGGATCACAGATACGCAGTATTTT CASSPRGSGITDTQYF
TRBJ2-7 NA NA TRBV5-1 TGCGCCGGCCACCGGGACATTGTCTACGAGCAGTACTTC CAGHRDIVYEQYF
TRBJ2-1 few TRBD1 TRBV20-1 TGCAGTGCGGGACAGTCCAATGAGCAGTTCTTC CSAGQSNEQFF
TRBJ2-1 few TRBD1 TRBV7-8 TGTGCCAGCAGCTTAATGGCGGGACAGGGTTACGGTGAGCAGTTCTTC CASSLMAGQGYGEQFF
TRBJ2-7 few TRBD1 TRBV20-1 TGCAGTGGAACAGGGGGTCTCTCCTACGAGCAGTACTTC CSGTGGLSYEQYF
TRBJ2-5 few NA TRBV7-6 TGTGCCAGCAGCTGGGGTGTGCTACAAGAGACCCAGTACTTC CASSWGVLQETQYF
TRBJ1-6 few NA TRBV12-3/TRBV12-4 TGTGCCAGCAGTTTTGGAGGGGGTAGTAATTCACCCCTCCACTTT CASSFGGGSNSPLHF
TRBJ2-1 NA NA TRBV3-1 TGTGCCAGCAGCCAAGCTAAGCTAGTGAGCCATGAGCAGTTCTTC CASSQAKLVSHEQFF
TRBJ2-7 NA NA TRBV7-9 TGTGCCAGCAGCTTCGCGATCCCGGACTACGAGCAGTACTTC CASSFAIPDYEQYF
TRBJ2-3 NA NA TRBV5-4 TGTGCCAGCAGCTCAGGAAATGGTCCCACAGATACGCAGTATTTT CASSSGNGPTDTQYF
TRBJ1-4 NA NA TRBV12-3/TRBV12-4 TGTGCCAGCAAGCGCGGGGACACAGATGAAAAACTGTTTTTT CASKRGDTDEKLFF
TRBJ2-7 few NA TRBV4-3 TGCGCCAGCAGCCAAGAGGCGCCCGGGGGAGAGGGGTACGAGCAGTACTTC CASSQEAPGGEGYEQYF
TRBJ2-3 few NA TRBV6-5 TGTGCCAGCAGTTACTCACGGGACACAGATACGCAGTATTTT CASSYSRDTDTQYF
TRBJ2-1 few NA TRBV27 TGTGCCAGCAGTCTCGACGGGCCAAGGGAGCAGTTCTTC CASSLDGPREQFF
TRBJ1-6 NA NA TRBV5-5 TGTGCCAGCAGCTGGAACACGGACTCCTATAATTCACCCCTCCACTTT CASSWNTDSYNSPLHF